Below, one T cell receptor beta chain is given with its context. The data originate from a study of blood T cell repertoires in COVID-19. Study-level background: The United States, Italy and Spain provided the acute and convalescent COVID-19 samples. From T cells, B-cell-depleted T cells, or PBMCs came the material, which was cDNA or gDNA.

V lost 3 bases and J lost 12, with 22 bases in between. This CDR3 region has 15 residues. In the authors' workflow: Cell counts per sample came from amplifying reference gene primers. The assay was immunoSEQ multiplex PCR, and TCRdb's table has in-frame clones only and misses some. V and J calls plus clone size are reproduced from that table; the DNA served to infer D and trimming. The sample shows 55,000 to 70,000 clones, roughly 92% of them seen only once. This clonotype was obtained from a human donor in a cohort sampled during active COVID-19. Material: peripheral blood. V is TRBV5-3 and J is TRBJ2-1; D is unresolved. Being an ORF, TRBV5-3 has a function that is uncertain. The CDR3 bases are TGTGCCAGAAGCTCCGACCGTGGCCTGTCTCGGAGGCAGTTCTTC. Translated: CARSSDRGLSRRQFF.